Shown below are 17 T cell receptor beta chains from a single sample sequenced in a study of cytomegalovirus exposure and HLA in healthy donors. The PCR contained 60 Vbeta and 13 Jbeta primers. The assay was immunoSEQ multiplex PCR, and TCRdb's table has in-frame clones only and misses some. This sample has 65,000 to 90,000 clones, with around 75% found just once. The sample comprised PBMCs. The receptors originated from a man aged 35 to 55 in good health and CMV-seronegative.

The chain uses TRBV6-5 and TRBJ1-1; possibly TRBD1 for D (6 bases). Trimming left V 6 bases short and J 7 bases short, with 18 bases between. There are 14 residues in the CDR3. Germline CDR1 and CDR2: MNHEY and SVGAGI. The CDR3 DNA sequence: TGTGCCAGCAGCTCAACTGGACAGCAATGTGAAGCTTTCTTT. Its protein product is CASSSTGQQCEAFF.

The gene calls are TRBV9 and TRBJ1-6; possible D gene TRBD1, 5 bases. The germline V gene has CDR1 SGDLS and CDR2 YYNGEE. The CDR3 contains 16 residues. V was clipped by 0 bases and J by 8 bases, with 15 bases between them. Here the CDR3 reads CASSVDQGNWYSPLHF. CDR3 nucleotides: TGTGCCAGCAGCGTAGATCAGGGTAATTGGTATTCACCCCTCCACTTT.

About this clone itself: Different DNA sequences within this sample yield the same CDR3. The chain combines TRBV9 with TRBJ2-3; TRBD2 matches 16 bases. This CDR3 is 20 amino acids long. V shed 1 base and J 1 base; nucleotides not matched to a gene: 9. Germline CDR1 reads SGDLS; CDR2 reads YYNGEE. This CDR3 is CASSVRGGTSGGGGTDTQYF. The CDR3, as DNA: TGTGCCAGCAGCGTACGGGGAGGGACTAGCGGGGGGGGTGGCACAGATACGCAGTATTTT.

The CDR3 reads CASSLALGAGAYNEQFF. The CDR3 DNA sequence: TGTGCCAGCAGCTTGGCCTTAGGGGCGGGGGCCTACAATGAGCAGTTCTTC. The chain couples TRBV5-6 to TRBJ2-1, with 7 positions matching TRBD2. Germline-derived CDR1 and CDR2 are SGHDT and YYEEEE. This CDR3 region has 17 residues. V lost 0 bases to trimming and J lost 2 bases; unmatched junction nucleotides: 8. The complete variable domain, with remaining parts taken from reference TRBV5-6 and TRBJ2-1, reads DAGVTQSPTHLIKTRGQQVTLRCSPKSGHDTVSWYQQALGQGPQFIFQYYEEEERQRGNFPDRFSGHQFPNYSSELNVNALLLGDSALYLCASSLALGAGAYNEQFFGPGTRLTVL.

CDR3 sequence (DNA): TGTGCCAGCAGCTTCATAGGCGGGGGTGATACGCAGTATTTT. Its translation: CASSFIGGGDTQYF. The chain couples TRBV7-3 to TRBJ2-3; 7 positions agree with TRBD2. J lost 6 bases, V lost 3 bases, and 6 bases had no gene match. Germline V CDR1 and CDR2: SGHTA, FQGTGA. The CDR3 totals 14 residues. The complete variable domain, with remaining parts taken from reference TRBV7-3 and TRBJ2-3, reads GAGVSQTPSNKVTEKGKYVELRCDPISGHTALYWYRQSLGQGPEFLIYFQGTGAADDSGLPNDRFFAVRPEGSVSTLKIQRTERGDSAVYLCASSFIGGGDTQYFGPGTRLTVL.

The CDR3 spells CASSPYAGGRREQYF. In DNA, the CDR3 is TGTGCCAGCAGCCCCTATGCCGGGGGGCGGCGCGAGCAGTACTTC. The gene calls are TRBV9 and TRBJ2-7; TRBD2 is a possible D gene (7 bases). The CDR3 has 15 residues. V lost 4 bases, J lost 6 bases, and 20 bases lay in between. Germline CDR1 reads SGDLS; CDR2 reads YYNGEE.

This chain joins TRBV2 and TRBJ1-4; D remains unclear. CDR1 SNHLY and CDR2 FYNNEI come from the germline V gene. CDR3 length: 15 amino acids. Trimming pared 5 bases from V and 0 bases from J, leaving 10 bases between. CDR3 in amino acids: CASSPQIATNEKLFF. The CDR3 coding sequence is TGTGCCAGCAGTCCTCAGATTGCAACTAATGAAAAACTGTTTTTT.

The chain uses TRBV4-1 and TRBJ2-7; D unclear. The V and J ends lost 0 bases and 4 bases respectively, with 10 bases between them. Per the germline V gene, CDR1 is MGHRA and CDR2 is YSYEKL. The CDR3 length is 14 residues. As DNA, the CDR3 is TGCGCCAGCAGCCAAGAAGCACAGTTATACGAGCAGTACTTC. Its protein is CASSQEAQLYEQYF.

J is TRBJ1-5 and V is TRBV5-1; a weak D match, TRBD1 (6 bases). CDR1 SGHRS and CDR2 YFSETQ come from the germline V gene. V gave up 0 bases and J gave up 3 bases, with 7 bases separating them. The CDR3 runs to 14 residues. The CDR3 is CASSLAGANQPQHF. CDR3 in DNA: TGCGCCAGCAGCTTGGCAGGGGCCAATCAGCCCCAGCATTTT.

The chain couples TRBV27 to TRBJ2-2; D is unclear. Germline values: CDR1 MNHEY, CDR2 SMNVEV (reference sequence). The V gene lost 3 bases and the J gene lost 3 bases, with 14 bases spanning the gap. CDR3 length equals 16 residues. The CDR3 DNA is TGTGCCAGCAGTTTTGGGCAAGTTCCCTACACCGGGGAGCTGTTTTTT. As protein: CASSFGQVPYTGELFF.

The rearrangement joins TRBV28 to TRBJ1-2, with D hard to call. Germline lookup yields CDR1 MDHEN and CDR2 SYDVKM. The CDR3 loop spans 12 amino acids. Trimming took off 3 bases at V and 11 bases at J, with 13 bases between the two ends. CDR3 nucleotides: TGTGCCAGCAGTTTGAGTGGTCGGGGATACACCTTC. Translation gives CASSLSGRGYTF.

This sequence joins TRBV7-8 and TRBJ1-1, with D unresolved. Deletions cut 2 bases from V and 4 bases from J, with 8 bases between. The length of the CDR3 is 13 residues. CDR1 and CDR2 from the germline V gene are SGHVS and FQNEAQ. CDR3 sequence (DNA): TGTGCCAGCAGCTTAACCGGTTCCACTGAAGCTTTCTTT. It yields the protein CASSLTGSTEAFF. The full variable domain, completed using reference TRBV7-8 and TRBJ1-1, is GAGVSQSPRYKVAKRGQDVALRCDPISGHVSLFWYQQALGQGPEFLTYFQNEAQLDKSGLPSDRFFAERPEGSVSTLKIQRTQQEDSAVYLCASSLTGSTEAFFGQGTRLTVV.

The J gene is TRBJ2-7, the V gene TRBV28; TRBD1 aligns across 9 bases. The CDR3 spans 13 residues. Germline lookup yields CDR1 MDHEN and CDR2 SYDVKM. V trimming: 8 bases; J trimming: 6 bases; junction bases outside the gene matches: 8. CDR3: CASQLDRGPEQYF. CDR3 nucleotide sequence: TGTGCCAGCCAACTGGACAGGGGCCCCGAGCAGTACTTC.

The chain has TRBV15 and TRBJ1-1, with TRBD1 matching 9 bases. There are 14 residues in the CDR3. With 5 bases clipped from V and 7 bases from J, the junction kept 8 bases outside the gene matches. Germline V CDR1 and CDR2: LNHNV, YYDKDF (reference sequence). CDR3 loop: CATSDGTGIREAFF. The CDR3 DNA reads TGTGCCACCAGCGACGGGACAGGGATACGTGAAGCTTTCTTT.

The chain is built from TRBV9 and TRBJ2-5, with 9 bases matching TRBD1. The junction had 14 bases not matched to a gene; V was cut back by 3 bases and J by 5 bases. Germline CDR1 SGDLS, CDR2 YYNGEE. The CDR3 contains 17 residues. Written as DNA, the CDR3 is TGTGCCAGCAGCGCCGGGACAGGGACCGGTCTAATGGAGACCCAGTACTTC. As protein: CASSAGTGTGLMETQYF.

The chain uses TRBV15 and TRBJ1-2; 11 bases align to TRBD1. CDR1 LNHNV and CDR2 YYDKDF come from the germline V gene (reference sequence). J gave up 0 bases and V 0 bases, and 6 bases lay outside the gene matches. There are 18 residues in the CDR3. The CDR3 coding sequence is TGTGCCACCAGCAGAGATAGGGACAGGGGGACAGCTAACTATGGCTACACCTTC. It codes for CATSRDRDRGTANYGYTF.

The CDR3 DNA reads TGTGCCATCAGTGAGGCGGCAGCCGAAAAACTGTTTTTT. Its translation: CAISEAAAEKLFF. This chain links TRBV10-3 with TRBJ1-4; no clear D. Per germline, CDR1 ENHRY and CDR2 SYGVKD. Trimming stripped 2 bases from V and 8 bases from J, with 9 bases between. The CDR3 consists of 13 residues.